The 30 T cell receptor beta chains reported below all come from one sample, sequenced in a study of T cell responses to AZD1222 COVID-19 vaccine. The table came from immunoSEQ multiplex PCR; TCRdb's copy has only in-frame clones and leaves some out. The sample contains about 180,000 clones, 70% to 90% of which appear only once. The input for sequencing was peripheral blood, taken 28 days after the second AZD1222 dose. The receptor set was obtained from an adult who received the AZD1222 COVID-19 vaccine.

CDR3 in amino acids: CSVAQGGDYGYTF. CDR3 sequence (DNA): TGCAGCGTTGCTCAGGGTGGGGACTATGGCTACACCTTC. The J gene is TRBJ1-2, the V gene TRBV29-1, with D possibly TRBD1 on 5 matching bases. The CDR3 sequence is 13 residues long. V dropped 4 bases and J dropped 3 bases, with 12 bases sitting between them. Germline V gene data show CDR1 as SQVTM and CDR2 as ANQGSEA.

The gene calls are TRBV4-3 and TRBJ1-1, with a weak D call TRBD1 (5 bases). This CDR3 region has 14 residues. Trimming shortened V by 5 bases and J by 5 bases, and 15 bases separated the two germline ends. Germline CDR1 and CDR2: LGHNA and YSLEER. The CDR3 sequence is CASSDGGVGTEAFF. In DNA, the CDR3 is TGCGCCAGCAGCGATGGAGGGGTTGGGACTGAAGCTTTCTTT.

This chain connects TRBV6-2 or TRBV6-3 to TRBJ2-5, with D uncertain. Germline CDR1 and CDR2: MNHEY and SVGEGT. V shed 2 bases and J shed 1 base, with 8 bases lying between them. This CDR3 has 14 amino acids. The DNA for the CDR3 is TGTGCCAGCAGTTACCGTCCTACCCAAGAGACCCAGTACTTC. This codes for CASSYRPTQETQYF.

The chain links TRBV30 to TRBJ2-1; weak D call: TRBD1 (7 bases). Germline V lookup: CDR1 GTSNPN, CDR2 SVGIG (reference sequence). The CDR3 runs to 15 residues. The germline V and J ends were trimmed by 3 bases and 8 bases, with 20 bases remaining between them. CDR3 sequence reads: CAWRNWAGGRDEQFF. CDR3 coding DNA: TGTGCCTGGAGGAATTGGGCAGGGGGGCGAGATGAGCAGTTCTTC.

V gene TRBV3-1 (or the pseudogene TRBV3-2) combines with J gene TRBJ1-2; no definite D call. The V and J ends lost 0 bases and 4 bases respectively, with 18 bases between them. The germline gives CDR1 LGHDT, CDR2 YNNKEL (reference sequence). This CDR3 spans 17 amino acids. The CDR3, as DNA: TGTGCCAGCAGCCAAGATCTCCCCACATGGGTCCCCTATGGCTACACCTTC. This translates into CASSQDLPTWVPYGYTF.

The V and J genes are TRBV7-3 and TRBJ2-2; 8 bases align to TRBD2. Trimming cost V 3 bases and J 4 bases; bases outside gene matches: 7. CDR1 is SGHTA, CDR2 FQGTGA, per germline. The CDR3 covers 16 residues. CDR3 amino acids: CASSFGGGSLTGELFF. CDR3 nucleotide sequence: TGTGCCAGCAGCTTCGGCGGGGGGTCCCTCACCGGGGAGCTGTTTTTT.

The chain employs TRBV6-5 and TRBJ2-7; 9 bases align to TRBD1. The germline V gene encodes CDR1 MNHEY and CDR2 SVGAGI. V gave up 4 bases and J gave up 5 bases; unmatched junction bases: 6. The CDR3 has 14 residues. CDR3 nucleotides: TGTGCCAGCAGTTGGGACAGGGCACACGACGAGCAGTACTTC. Amino acids: CASSWDRAHDEQYF.

The V and J genes are TRBV3-1 (or the pseudogene TRBV3-2) and TRBJ2-7, with TRBD1 identical over 8 bases. The germline gives CDR1 LGHDT, CDR2 YNNKEL (reference sequence). The CDR3 has 16 residues. The V and J ends lost 0 bases and 1 base, in that order; junction bases with no gene match: 5. The CDR3: CASSQEGTGGSYEQYF. CDR3 nucleotide sequence: TGTGCCAGCAGCCAAGAGGGAACAGGGGGGTCCTACGAGCAGTACTTC.

As to this clone: Other nucleotide sequences in the sample specify the same CDR3. The chain recombines TRBV4-3 with TRBJ1-1; 7 bases align to TRBD1. CDR3 length equals 15 residues. Germline CDR1 LGHNA, CDR2 YSLEER. V lost 0 bases to trimming and J lost 1 base; unmatched junction nucleotides: 2. The CDR3: CASSQDSGGNTEAFF. The DNA of the CDR3 is TGCGCCAGCAGCCAAGATTCAGGGGGGAACACTGAAGCTTTCTTT.

The V and J genes are TRBV19 and TRBJ1-6, with D hard to call. The CDR3 runs 12 residues. Trimming removed 9 bases from V and 9 bases from J, with 12 bases in between. Germline loops: CDR1 LNHDA, CDR2 SQIVND (reference sequence). The CDR3 DNA reads TGTGCCAGCCAGACGGTGGGTTCACCCCTCCACTTT. As protein: CASQTVGSPLHF. The complete variable domain, with remaining parts taken from reference TRBV19 and TRBJ1-6, reads DGGITQSPKYLFRKEGQNVTLSCEQNLNHDAMYWYRQDPGQGLRLIYYSQIVNDFQKGDIAEGYSVSREKKESFPLTVTSAQKNPTAFYLCASQTVGSPLHFGNGTRLTVT.

This clone was detected once. The chain has TRBV12-3 or TRBV12-4 and TRBJ2-7, with D tentatively TRBD1 (6 bases). The CDR3 is 13 residues long. V dropped 2 bases and J dropped 3 bases, with 8 bases sitting between them. CDR3 coding DNA: TGTGCCAGCAGTTTACAACAGGGCTACGAGCAGTACTTC. Its translation: CASSLQQGYEQYF.

V is TRBV2 and J is TRBJ2-1; 10 positions agree with TRBD1. V shed 3 bases and J 7 bases; nucleotides not matched to a gene: 6. The CDR3 is 15 amino acids. Germline loops: CDR1 SNHLY, CDR2 FYNNEI. This CDR3 is CASSDRDRGENEQFF. The CDR3 region has the DNA TGTGCCAGCAGTGACAGGGACAGGGGAGAGAATGAGCAGTTCTTC.

The gene calls are TRBV6-1 and TRBJ2-1, with 7 bases aligning to TRBD1. The J segment lost 1 base and the V segment lost 0 bases, leaving 6 bases of the junction unmatched. Germline V gene lookup returns CDR1 MNHNS and CDR2 SASEGT. The CDR3 covers 17 residues. Here the CDR3 reads CASSEARGGPSYNEQFF. CDR3 DNA: TGTGCCAGCAGTGAAGCTAGAGGGGGCCCTTCCTACAATGAGCAGTTCTTC.

This sequence joins TRBV5-4 and TRBJ1-1, with unresolved D. V was trimmed by 3 bases and J by 2 bases, leaving 2 bases between them. This CDR3 spans 11 amino acids. CDR1 is SGHNT and CDR2 is YYREEE in the germline V gene (reference sequence). The DNA for the CDR3 is TGTGCCAGCAGCTCCAACACTGAAGCTTTCTTT. This sequence encodes CASSSNTEAFF. Full variable domain (outside the CDR3, taken from reference TRBV5-4 and TRBJ1-1): ETGVTQSPTHLIKTRGQQVTLRCSSQSGHNTVSWYQQALGQGPQFIFQYYREEENGRGNFPPRFSGLQFPNYSSELNVNALELDDSALYLCASSSNTEAFFGQGTRLTVV.

V usage is TRBV29-1 and J usage is TRBJ1-4, with D unclear. V lost 5 bases, J lost 7 bases, and 14 bases lay in between. This CDR3 contains 13 residues. CDR1 SQVTM and CDR2 ANQGSEA come from the germline V gene. CDR3 nucleotides: TGCAGCGTTCAAGGCGCAGCTGGTGAAAAACTGTTTTTT. This gives the protein CSVQGAAGEKLFF.

The rearrangement uses TRBV5-1 and TRBJ1-1; D unclear. The CDR3 covers 12 residues. Germline V CDR1 and CDR2: SGHRS, YFSETQ. V lost 3 bases to trimming and J lost 4 bases, with 7 bases between them. CDR3 nucleotides: TGCGCCAGCAGCTCGGTGGGCACTGAAGCTTTCTTT. Translating it yields CASSSVGTEAFF.

The chain joins TRBV7-3 to TRBJ2-5; 7 nucleotides align to TRBD2. This CDR3 comprises 14 residues. The germline V gene encodes CDR1 SGHTA and CDR2 FQGTGA. V gave up 1 base and J gave up 3 bases; unmatched junction bases: 2. The CDR3 region has the DNA TGTGCCAGCAGCTTAATGGGAGGGAAAGAGACCCAGTACTTC. Protein product: CASSLMGGKETQYF. Full variable domain (outside the CDR3, taken from reference TRBV7-3 and TRBJ2-5): GAGVSQTPSNKVTEKGKYVELRCDPISGHTALYWYRQSLGQGPEFLIYFQGTGAADDSGLPNDRFFAVRPEGSVSTLKIQRTERGDSAVYLCASSLMGGKETQYFGPGTRLLVL.

This rearrangement joins TRBV11-2 to TRBJ2-5; TRBD1 might be the D (6 bases). Germline values: CDR1 SGHAT, CDR2 FQNNGV. V shed 5 bases and J shed 2 bases, with 18 bases lying between them. The CDR3 loop spans 16 amino acids. Here the CDR3 DNA reads TGTGCCAGCAGCCAAGCGGCCTTCCAGGGGCAAGAGACCCAGTACTTC. Its protein product is CASSQAAFQGQETQYF.

The rearrangement uses TRBV7-3 and TRBJ2-7; D remains ambiguous. Per germline, CDR1 SGHTA and CDR2 FQGTGA. V was pared by 5 bases and J by 3 bases, with 11 bases between. This CDR3 is 13 amino acids long. CDR3: CASSARASYEQYF. The DNA for the CDR3 is TGTGCCAGCAGCGCCCGGGCCAGCTACGAGCAGTACTTC.

This clone occurred a few times. The gene calls are TRBV11-2 and TRBJ2-7; TRBD1 is a possible D gene (6 bases). CDR1 and CDR2 (germline): SGHAT, FQNNGV. V was clipped by 6 bases and J by 8 bases, with 26 bases between them. The CDR3 has 16 amino acids. CDR3 amino acids: CASRTTTGTRTVQQYF. CDR3 bases: TGTGCCAGCAGAACAACAACCGGGACAAGAACCGTCCAGCAGTACTTC.

Only one count was recorded for this clone. The genes are TRBV7-9 and TRBJ1-2, with 9 positions matching TRBD1. With V trimmed by 1 base and J by 4 bases, 10 bases remained unmatched. Germline V lookup: CDR1 SEHNR, CDR2 FQNEAQ (reference sequence). This CDR3 comprises 17 residues. The CDR3 sequence is CASSLEGATGGGYGYTF. As DNA, the CDR3 is TGTGCCAGCAGCTTAGAAGGGGCGACAGGGGGTGGCTATGGCTACACCTTC. Drawing the rest from reference TRBV7-9 and TRBJ1-2, the complete variable domain is DTGVSQNPRHKITKRGQNVTFRCDPISEHNRLYWYRQTLGQGPEFLTYFQNEAQLEKSRLLSDRFSAERPKGSFSTLEIQRTEQGDSAMYLCASSLEGATGGGYGYTFGSGTRLTVV.

This chain joins TRBV3-1 (or the pseudogene TRBV3-2) and TRBJ2-1; D gene uncertain. The germline CDR1 and CDR2 sequences are LGHDT and YNNKEL (reference sequence). The CDR3 covers 16 residues. The V end was cut by 1 base, the J end by 2 bases, with 12 bases between. The CDR3 DNA follows: TGTGCCAGCAGCCAAGCTCTGGGAATCCCCTACAATGAGCAGTTCTTC. Translated: CASSQALGIPYNEQFF.

The chain couples TRBV5-4 to TRBJ2-2, with D maybe TRBD2 (7 bases). CDR3 length: 15 amino acids. CDR1 and CDR2 from the germline V gene are SGHNT and YYREEE (reference sequence). Deletions cut 6 bases from V and 5 bases from J, with 17 bases between. As DNA, the CDR3 is TGTGCCAGCACTTGGCAGAGGGGGGGGACCGGGGAGCTGTTTTTT. It translates to CASTWQRGGTGELFF.

The chain uses TRBV19 and TRBJ2-1, with D perhaps TRBD1 (6 bases). Per the germline V gene, CDR1 is LNHDA and CDR2 is SQIVND (reference sequence). The CDR3 runs to 16 residues. Between the trimmed V and J ends, which lost 0 bases and 8 bases, there was a span of 17 bases. CDR3 sequence: CASSIDRWGRGYEQFF. Here the CDR3 DNA reads TGTGCCAGTAGTATAGATCGCTGGGGTAGGGGGTATGAGCAGTTCTTC.

The gene calls are TRBV10-3 and TRBJ2-5; no definite D call. The CDR3 spans 13 residues. Deletions cut 2 bases from V and 5 bases from J, with 9 bases between. Per the germline V gene, CDR1 is ENHRY and CDR2 is SYGVKD. DNA for the CDR3: TGTGCCATCAGTGAGACGGCTTGGGAGACCCAGTACTTC. It codes for CAISETAWETQYF.

The chain recombines TRBV28 with TRBJ1-2, with 10 bases fitting TRBD1. Germline trimming cut 1 base from V and 4 bases from J; bases unmatched to any gene: 3. This CDR3 comprises 15 residues. Germline CDR1 reads MDHEN; CDR2 reads SYDVKM. DNA of the CDR3: TGTGCCAGCAGTTTATTCGGGACAGGGGCCTATGGCTACACCTTC. Translating it yields CASSLFGTGAYGYTF.

This chain uses TRBV27 with TRBJ2-2, with 9 bases matching TRBD2. The CDR3 extends over 15 amino acids. With 6 bases clipped from V and 6 bases from J, the junction kept 8 bases outside the gene matches. Germline CDR1 is MNHEY and CDR2 is SMNVEV (reference sequence). The CDR3: CASRLGTSFAGELFF. CDR3 coding DNA: TGTGCCAGCAGACTCGGGACTAGCTTCGCCGGGGAGCTGTTTTTT.

The chain uses TRBV10-3 and TRBJ1-5, with a weak D call TRBD1 (6 bases). CDR3 length equals 13 residues. Germline V CDR1 and CDR2: ENHRY, SYGVKD. Trimming removed 9 bases from V and 9 bases from J, with 18 bases in between. In DNA, the CDR3 is TGTGCCATTTCAACTGGGGGCAGAGGGCCCCAGCATTTT. Its protein product is CAISTGGRGPQHF.

The chain is built from TRBV28 and TRBJ1-1, with a weak D call TRBD1 (5 bases). CDR3 length: 13 residues. Germline lookup yields CDR1 MDHEN and CDR2 SYDVKM. Trimming removed 3 bases from V and 8 bases from J, with 13 bases in between. The CDR3 DNA reads as TGTGCCAGCAGTTTGGGGACTCCCATCGAAGCTTTCTTT. Protein product: CASSLGTPIEAFF.

This sequence joins TRBV30 and TRBJ2-7; 9 bases match TRBD2. V trimming: 6 bases; J trimming: 6 bases; junction bases outside the gene matches: 9. The CDR3 is 13 residues long. The V gene's germline CDR1 is GTSNPN and CDR2 SVGIG (reference sequence). CDR3 sequence reads: CACSAGGLGEQYF. The CDR3, as DNA: TGTGCCTGTTCGGCGGGGGGGTTGGGCGAGCAGTACTTC.